This TCR beta chain originates from a study of neurological immune-mediated disorders. Study-level findings and limits: The absence of shared CDR3 amino acid sequences among expanded clones across subjects suggests private repertoires in all groups.

The CDR3 extends over 15 amino acids. The V gene's germline CDR1 is SGHTA and CDR2 FQGNSA. V was trimmed by 5 bases and J by 8 bases, leaving 18 bases between them. With 10-nucleotide random UMIs, 5'RACE was used to make the cDNA. Over 160 million TCR-beta sequences from 15-18 subjects came out of each sequencing run. Via MiXCR, TCRdb re-called the 5' RACE reads, giving one row per CDR3 protein. The profile shows about 59,000 distinct CDR3 sequences, about 24% of them singletons. This clonotype has ten or more counts. What it binds is unknown. The time point denotes: technical triplicate 2. Preparation of the unsorted libraries drew on 2 million PBMCs stored at -80 C.

J is TRBJ1-4 and V is TRBV7-2; D perhaps matches TRBD1 (6 bases). The clonotype originates from a man aged 60 to 69 with HTLV-1-associated myelopathy (HAM/TSP). Sequenced input: PBMCs. The CDR3 region has the DNA TGTGCCAGCAGCCTAGGGGGAGGGCCGGGGGAAAAACTGTTTTTT. Encoded protein: CASSLGGGPGEKLFF.